The T cell receptor beta chain described here comes from a study of T cell responses to AZD1222 COVID-19 vaccine. Study-level results: A mostly white British donor set with more females was recruited, and clonal diversity was possibly underestimated. When two AZD1222 doses had been given, Spike-specific TCR breadth and depth rose. Baseline seropositivity characterized only six AZD1222 recipients. Spike as a whole was targeted by vaccine-associated CD4 TCRs, dominant at 160-218 and 743-854.

This table comes from immunoSEQ multiplex PCR, and its TCRdb copy is limited to in-frame clones, with some not included. The sample shows around 140,000 clones, over 75% of them seen only once. Turning to this clone: Its antigen is currently unknown.

Germline-derived CDR1 and CDR2 are SGHRS and YFSETQ. V was clipped by 5 bases and J by 7 bases, with 10 bases between them. This CDR3 spans 13 amino acids. The sample in question was peripheral blood, obtained 28 days after the second dose of the MenACWY control vaccine. This chain uses TRBV5-1 with TRBJ1-6; no firm D call. This TCR came from an adult who received the MenACWY meningococcal vaccine as a control. The CDR3: CASRFDENSPLHF. The CDR3 region has the DNA TGCGCCAGCAGATTTGATGAGAATTCACCCCTCCACTTT.